One and the same sample provided the 26 T cell receptor beta chains below, sequenced in a study of early T cells in non-severe SARS-CoV-2 infection. TCRdb reanalysed the 5' RACE reads using MiXCR and keeps one entry per CDR3 protein. The data show tens of thousands of distinct CDR3 sequences, just under 3% seen once. Sequences were obtained from whole blood. Receptor source: an adult who was a healthcare worker with PCR-confirmed SARS-CoV-2 infection or an uninfected control (not recorded which).

V usage is TRBV5-5 and J usage is TRBJ1-4, with D possibly matching TRBD1 (5 bases). CDR1 is SGHKS and CDR2 is YYEKEE in the germline V gene (reference sequence). With 5 bases removed from V and 7 bases from J, the gap between germline ends came to 18 bases. This CDR3 is 15 amino acids long. CDR3 protein: CASRPNPGRGEKLFF. CDR3 nucleotides: TGTGCCAGCAGACCTAATCCGGGACGCGGTGAAAAACTGTTTTTT.

By sample fraction, this clonotype is medium-sized. The V and J genes are TRBV9 and TRBJ2-2; 9 nucleotides agree with TRBD1. Unmatched junction bases numbered 13, after V lost 8 bases and J lost 5 bases. CDR1 and CDR2 from the germline V gene are SGDLS and YYNGEE. This CDR3 region has 16 residues. CDR3 sequence: CASVQLPGQGTGELFF. CDR3 nucleotide sequence: TGTGCCAGTGTCCAACTTCCAGGACAGGGGACCGGGGAGCTGTTTTTT.

Many counts were recorded for this clonotype. This rearrangement joins TRBV20-1 to TRBJ2-1, with D possibly being TRBD1 (5 bases). The V end lost 0 bases, the J end lost 0 bases, and 18 bases lay between the germline ends. This CDR3 is built from 18 residues. Germline-derived CDR1 and CDR2 are DFQATT and SNEGSKA (reference sequence). The CDR3 nucleotides read TGCAGTGCTAGAGATCTGCAGGGCTCCACCAGCTCCTACAATGAGCAGTTCTTC. Protein product: CSARDLQGSTSSYNEQFF.

The V and J genes are TRBV12-3 or TRBV12-4 and TRBJ1-2; perhaps TRBD1 as D (6 bases). The CDR3 consists of 15 residues. Between the trimmed V and J ends, which lost 6 bases and 0 bases, there was a span of 14 bases. CDR3 coding DNA: TGTGCCAGCAGCTTTGTCAGGGGAGCTAACTATGGCTACACCTTC. It encodes CASSFVRGANYGYTF.

This clonotype was found many times. The rearrangement joins TRBV20-1 to TRBJ1-4; D may be TRBD1 (5 bases). With 4 bases removed from V and 4 bases from J, the gap between germline ends came to 10 bases. The CDR3 is 13 amino acids. Germline CDR1 is DFQATT and CDR2 is SNEGSKA (reference sequence). The CDR3 protein is CSAKGSGNEKLFF. CDR3 nucleotides: TGCAGTGCTAAGGGGAGCGGTAATGAAAAACTGTTTTTT.

This clonotype was recorded at least ten times. J is TRBJ2-3 and V is TRBV6-1; D gene uncertain. The CDR3 extends over 15 amino acids. The V gene's germline CDR1 is MNHNS and CDR2 SASEGT. V lost 6 bases and J 2 bases, leaving 15 bases between the germline ends. The CDR3 DNA reads TGTGCCAGCAGATCTCCAGCCATTTTCACAGATACGCAGTATTTT. This encodes CASRSPAIFTDTQYF.

This clonotype was recorded many times. The CDR3 DNA reads TGTGCCAGCAGTTTTGGTGGGGCCCACCAGCCCCAGCATTTT. Encoded protein: CASSFGGAHQPQHF. The chain couples TRBV12-3 or TRBV12-4 to TRBJ1-5, with D tentatively TRBD1 (5 bases). The CDR3 consists of 14 residues. V lost 3 bases and J lost 7, with 13 bases in between.

A word on this clonotype: A clone one base away is much larger, so this may be a read error. J is TRBJ1-5 and V is TRBV19, with no clear D. Germline values: CDR1 LNHDA, CDR2 SQIVND (reference sequence). V was shortened by 5 bases and J by 3 bases, with 14 bases between the two germline ends. This CDR3 region has 15 residues. CDR3 region: CASSWPGKVNQPQHF. CDR3 in DNA: TGTGCCAGTAGTTGGCCCGGGAAGGTCAATCAGCCCCAGCATTTT. Together with reference TRBV19 and TRBJ1-5, the CDR3 gives the full variable domain: DGGITQSPKYLFRKEGQNVTLSCEQNLNHDAMYWYRQDPGQGLRLIYYSQIVNDFQKGDIAEGYSVSREKKESFPLTVTSAQKNPTAFYLCASSWPGKVNQPQHFGDGTRLSIL.

There are many counts of this clonotype. The chain couples TRBV19 to TRBJ2-3, with 8 bases matching TRBD1. Germline V CDR1 and CDR2: LNHDA, SQIVND (reference sequence). This CDR3 contains 16 residues. With 6 bases clipped from V and 1 base from J, the junction kept 9 bases outside the gene matches. Here the CDR3 DNA reads TGTGCCAGTAGCGGGACAGGTCCCTCTGGCACAGATACGCAGTATTTT. This gives the protein CASSGTGPSGTDTQYF.

This clonotype was counted many times. The V gene is TRBV29-1, the J gene TRBJ2-1; possible D gene TRBD2, 6 bases. Germline V gene sequence: CDR1 SQVTM, CDR2 ANQGSEA. This CDR3 spans 12 amino acids. The germline V and J ends were trimmed by 7 bases and 4 bases, with 11 bases remaining between them. The DNA of the CDR3 is TGCAGCGCCCGGGACTTATACAATGAGCAGTTCTTC. Its protein product is CSARDLYNEQFF.

This clonotype has ten or more counts. V usage is TRBV19 and J usage is TRBJ1-2; 8 bases map to TRBD1. With 5 bases clipped from V and 8 bases from J, the junction kept 4 bases outside the gene matches. The CDR3 consists of 12 residues. Germline V gene data show CDR1 as LNHDA and CDR2 as SQIVND (reference sequence). The CDR3 region is CASSATGDGYTF. CDR3 DNA sequence: TGTGCCAGTAGTGCGACAGGGGACGGCTACACCTTC.

This clonotype showed up just a few times. This chain links TRBV29-1 with TRBJ2-3; tentatively, D is TRBD1 (6 bases). The CDR3 spans 11 residues. V was shortened by 0 bases and J by 10 bases, with 8 bases between the two germline ends. Per the germline V gene, CDR1 is SQVTM and CDR2 is ANQGSEA. The CDR3 region has the DNA TGCAGCGTTGAAGAGGGGACACCGCAGTATTTT. Encoded protein: CSVEEGTPQYF.

This clonotype was recorded at least ten times. The chain recombines TRBV7-8 with TRBJ2-2; D assignment may be TRBD1 or TRBD2 (5 bases each). Germline assignment: CDR1 SGHVS and CDR2 FQNEAQ. V was pared by 1 base and J by 5 bases, with 11 bases between. There are 15 residues in the CDR3. This chain's CDR3 is CASSLDIGGTGELFF. CDR3 in DNA: TGTGCCAGCAGCTTAGATATTGGGGGAACCGGGGAGCTGTTTTTT.

This clonotype was counted at least ten times. This chain links TRBV7-2 with TRBJ2-5; D is perhaps TRBD1 (5 bases). The length of the CDR3 is 15 residues. Trimming took off 3 bases at V and 4 bases at J, with 15 bases between the two ends. Per the germline V gene, CDR1 is SGHTA and CDR2 is FQGNSA. The CDR3 protein is CASSFQGSVAETQYF. The CDR3 bases are TGTGCCAGCAGCTTCCAGGGATCGGTTGCAGAGACCCAGTACTTC.

This clonotype was seen many times. The chain recombines TRBV2 with TRBJ1-6; unclear D gene. The V end lost 4 bases, the J end lost 15 bases, and 7 bases lay between the germline ends. This CDR3 region has 10 residues. CDR1 and CDR2 (germline): SNHLY, FYNNEI. CDR3 DNA sequence: TGTGCCAGCAGTGTTTACGACCTCCACTTT. This codes for CASSVYDLHF.

This clonotype was counted at least ten times. CDR3 in amino acids: CASSASGGGVFNEQFF. DNA for the CDR3: TGTGCCAGCAGCGCTAGCGGCGGGGGGGTTTTCAATGAGCAGTTCTTC. The V call is TRBV7-2, the J call TRBJ2-1; TRBD2 aligns across 9 bases. V dropped 5 bases and J dropped 6; count of bases not matched to a gene: 11. In germline, CDR1 is SGHTA, CDR2 FQGNSA. The CDR3 sequence is 16 residues long.

This clonotype was counted at least ten times. This chain uses TRBV15 with TRBJ2-7, with D perhaps matching TRBD1 (5 bases). This CDR3 has 16 amino acids. V lost 0 bases to trimming and J lost 0 bases, with 12 bases between them. CDR1 LNHNV and CDR2 YYDKDF come from the germline V gene (reference sequence). The chain's CDR3 is CATSRDQGPLSYEQYV. The CDR3 DNA sequence: TGTGCCACCAGCAGAGATCAGGGTCCCCTCTCCTACGAGCAGTACGTC.

This clonotype was picked up a small number of times. The chain joins TRBV7-2 to TRBJ1-1; D not resolved. V shed 4 bases and J shed 1 base, with 7 bases lying between them. The CDR3 covers 13 residues. Germline V gene sequence: CDR1 SGHTA, CDR2 FQGNSA. CDR3 protein: CASSSQPNTEAFF. The CDR3 bases are TGTGCCAGCAGCTCCCAGCCGAACACTGAAGCTTTCTTT. Drawing the rest from reference TRBV7-2 and TRBJ1-1, the complete variable domain is GAGVSQSPSNKVTEKGKDVELRCDPISGHTALYWYRQSLGQGLEFLIYFQGNSAPDKSGLPSDRFSAERTGGSVSTLTIQRTQQEDSAVYLCASSSQPNTEAFFGQGTRLTVV.

The V and J genes are TRBV11-2 and TRBJ2-3; 12 nucleotides agree with TRBD2. Germline CDR1 SGHAT, CDR2 FQNNGV. This CDR3 comprises 16 residues. The trim removed 5 bases at V and 2 bases at J, leaving 5 bases unmatched. The CDR3 is CASSRLAGDLTDTQYF. Written as DNA, the CDR3 is TGTGCCAGCAGCCGACTAGCGGGGGACCTCACAGATACGCAGTATTTT.

This clonotype came up many times. CDR3 DNA: TGTGCCAGCTCACCACCGGCAGCAGGGGCCAGGGGTGAGCAGTTCTTC. This codes for CASSPPAAGARGEQFF. The V gene is TRBV18, the J gene TRBJ2-1, with a tentative D call TRBD1 (6 bases). The CDR3 totals 16 residues. Germline-derived CDR1 and CDR2 are KGHSH and LQKENI. The V end was cut by 0 bases, the J end by 9 bases, with 18 bases between.

This clonotype was detected many times. This chain joins TRBV7-2 and TRBJ2-3, with 8 bases lining up with TRBD1. Germline V gene sequence: CDR1 SGHTA, CDR2 FQGNSA. There are 15 residues in the CDR3. J gave up 0 bases and V 3 bases, and 2 bases lay outside the gene matches. CDR3 DNA: TGTGCCAGCAGCTTCAGGACAGGGAGCACAGATACGCAGTATTTT. Translated, it gives CASSFRTGSTDTQYF.

J is TRBJ1-2 and V is TRBV2; D perhaps matches TRBD1 (5 bases). The CDR3 has 13 amino acids. With 7 bases removed from V and 6 bases from J, the gap between germline ends came to 15 bases. In germline, CDR1 is SNHLY, CDR2 FYNNEI. The CDR3 nucleotides read TGTGCCAGCACCCAACAGGAATACAATGGCTACACCTTC. Its protein product is CASTQQEYNGYTF.

This clonotype was counted many times. The rearrangement links TRBV6-6 to TRBJ2-1; D may match TRBD1 or TRBD2 (5 bases each). In germline, CDR1 is MNHNY, CDR2 SVGAGI (reference sequence). The CDR3 covers 16 residues. Deletions cut 6 bases from V and 7 bases from J, with 22 bases between. The CDR3 DNA sequence: TGTGCCAGCAGCTACGGTACCACGAGGGGCGGAAATGAGCAGTTCTTC. Translation gives CASSYGTTRGGNEQFF.

The chain recombines TRBV7-9 with TRBJ1-1; D is unresolved. CDR3 size: 14 residues. The V gene lost 4 bases and the J gene lost 1 base, with 10 bases spanning the gap. Per the germline V gene, CDR1 is SEHNR and CDR2 is FQNEAQ (reference sequence). The CDR3 sequence: CASSSTLSNTEAFF. The CDR3 DNA follows: TGTGCCAGCAGCTCGACCTTGTCGAACACTGAAGCTTTCTTT.

This clonotype was observed at least ten times. V and J are TRBV5-1 and TRBJ2-3; 8 bases fit TRBD2. Germline V gene data show CDR1 as SGHRS and CDR2 as YFSETQ. V shed 1 base and J 0 bases; nucleotides not matched to a gene: 4. The CDR3 runs 16 residues. In DNA, the CDR3 is TGCGCCAGCAGCTTGACTAGCGGTACTAGCACAGATACGCAGTATTTT. Translated, it gives CASSLTSGTSTDTQYF.

This clonotype was observed at least ten times. The CDR3 DNA sequence: TGTGCCAGCAGCTTAGCAGGGGGCACTGGAAACACCATATATTTT. This gives the protein CASSLAGGTGNTIYF. The chain is built from TRBV7-2 and TRBJ1-3, with 7 bases aligning to TRBD1. Germline V gene data show CDR1 as SGHTA and CDR2 as FQGNSA. CDR3 size: 15 residues. Trimming removed 0 bases from V and 2 bases from J; junction bases left unmatched: 1.